The 28 T cell receptor beta chains given below trace back to one sample, sequenced in a study of control samples from healthy donors and cancer patients. The assay was immunoSEQ multiplex PCR, and TCRdb's table has in-frame clones only and misses some. The data contain around 130,000 clones, 89% of them singletons. The sample comprised blood. The receptors originated from a man aged 50-60 years in good health.

The genes are TRBV9 and TRBJ2-7; D call uncertain. Germline-derived CDR1 and CDR2 are SGDLS and YYNGEE. This CDR3 spans 15 amino acids. V was trimmed by 0 bases and J by 3 bases, leaving 13 bases between them. CDR3 sequence reads: CASSVASGPGYEQYF. The DNA of the CDR3 is TGTGCCAGCAGCGTAGCATCCGGACCGGGCTACGAGCAGTACTTC.

The chain employs TRBV27 and TRBJ2-1, with D tentatively TRBD2 (5 bases). The CDR3 has 14 residues. The germline CDR1 and CDR2 sequences are MNHEY and SMNVEV (reference sequence). Trimming took off 5 bases at V and 15 bases at J, with 23 bases between the two ends. CDR3 amino acids: CASSAQYQLGIGFF. DNA of the CDR3: TGTGCCAGCAGTGCCCAATATCAACTAGGAATTGGGTTCTTC.

This clone came up many times. The V gene is TRBV27, the J gene TRBJ1-1, with 9 bases fitting TRBD1. Trimming cost V 5 bases and J 1 base; bases outside gene matches: 5. Germline CDR1 and CDR2: MNHEY and SMNVEV (reference sequence). The CDR3 sequence is 15 residues long. The CDR3 region has the DNA TGTGCCAGCAGTCCCCCGGGACAGGGGAACACTGAAGCTTTCTTT. Amino acids: CASSPPGQGNTEAFF.

The chain has TRBV29-1 and TRBJ2-6, with unresolved D. Trimming cost V 5 bases and J 0 bases, with 14 bases left between them. In germline, CDR1 is SQVTM, CDR2 ANQGSEA. The CDR3 is 16 amino acids. The CDR3 reads CSVLGTSYSGANVLTF. DNA of the CDR3: TGCAGCGTTCTTGGAACGTCTTACTCTGGGGCCAACGTCCTGACTTTC.

V gene TRBV19 combines with J gene TRBJ2-5; D is perhaps TRBD1 (6 bases). The V gene's germline CDR1 is LNHDA and CDR2 SQIVND (reference sequence). The V end lost 6 bases, the J end lost 2 bases, and 16 bases lay between the germline ends. This CDR3 contains 15 residues. CDR3: CASSRALDRQETQYF. The CDR3, as DNA: TGTGCCAGTAGCCGAGCCTTGGACAGACAAGAGACCCAGTACTTC.

This chain uses TRBV7-2 with TRBJ2-7; perhaps D is TRBD1 or TRBD2 (5 bases each). The CDR3 consists of 12 residues. Germline V CDR1 and CDR2: SGHTA, FQGNSA. The ends were cut back, 6 bases at V and 7 bases at J, with 13 bases in the middle. For the CDR3, the DNA is TGTGCCAGCAGTTCCAGGGAGAGGGAGCAGTACTTC. Translating it yields CASSSREREQYF.

The V call is TRBV11-2, the J call TRBJ2-7, with 9 bases matching TRBD2. The CDR3 consists of 14 residues. Germline CDR1 is SGHAT and CDR2 is FQNNGV. The V segment lost 4 bases and the J segment 3 bases; nucleotides outside the gene matches: 4. The CDR3: CASSSSGGFYEQYF. CDR3 sequence (DNA): TGTGCCAGCAGCTCCAGCGGGGGGTTCTACGAGCAGTACTTC.

The gene calls are TRBV4-1 and TRBJ2-2, with a possible D match to TRBD2 (6 bases). V lost 2 bases and J lost 5, with 18 bases in between. This CDR3 region has 17 residues. Germline values: CDR1 MGHRA, CDR2 YSYEKL. The CDR3 sequence: CASSQTSPNRATGELFF. DNA for the CDR3: TGCGCCAGCAGCCAAACTAGCCCCAATAGGGCTACCGGGGAGCTGTTTTTT.

This clone was counted a few times. The chain is built from TRBV25-1 and TRBJ1-2, with D possibly being TRBD1 (5 bases). Trimming took off 1 base at V and 4 bases at J, with 10 bases between the two ends. Germline lookup yields CDR1 MGHDK and CDR2 SYGVNS. CDR3 size: 14 residues. The CDR3 bases are TGTGCCAGCAGTGAATTGAGCAGGGTCTATGGCTACACCTTC. Its protein is CASSELSRVYGYTF.

This chain connects TRBV27 to TRBJ2-7, with 9 bases identical to TRBD1. Germline trimming cut 4 bases from V and 0 bases from J; bases unmatched to any gene: 7. This CDR3 spans 16 amino acids. CDR1 is MNHEY, CDR2 SMNVEV, per germline (reference sequence). In DNA, the CDR3 is TGTGCCAGCAGTTCGGGACAGGGTTCTTCCTCCTACGAGCAGTACTTC. It encodes CASSSGQGSSSYEQYF.

The chain links TRBV5-6 to TRBJ1-4, with 7 bases matching TRBD1. Germline V CDR1 and CDR2: SGHDT, YYEEEE. Trimming took 1 base from V and 4 from J; bases not matched to a gene: 10. This CDR3 is 17 amino acids long. CDR3 coding DNA: TGTGCCAGCAGCTTGATAGGGGGCGGTTCATTTAATGAAAAACTGTTTTTT. Its protein is CASSLIGGGSFNEKLFF.

The V gene is TRBV5-1, the J gene TRBJ2-5; 7 nucleotides match TRBD2. The V gene end was trimmed by 1 base and the J gene end by 5 bases; junction bases not matched to a gene: 5. This CDR3 region has 14 residues. Germline assignment: CDR1 SGHRS and CDR2 YFSETQ. CDR3 protein: CASSLIAGGETQYF. CDR3 coding DNA: TGCGCCAGCAGCTTGATAGCGGGTGGGGAGACCCAGTACTTC.

V usage is TRBV19 and J usage is TRBJ2-7, with a possible D match to TRBD1 (5 bases). CDR3 length: 13 residues. Germline assignment: CDR1 LNHDA and CDR2 SQIVND (reference sequence). V was trimmed by 6 bases and J by 4 bases, leaving 13 bases between them. The CDR3 spells CASRGQEQYEQYF. In DNA, the CDR3 is TGTGCCAGTAGGGGGCAGGAACAATACGAGCAGTACTTC.

The chain combines TRBV7-9 with TRBJ1-1, with D unclear. This CDR3 has 19 residues. The V and J ends lost 2 bases and 7 bases respectively, with 29 bases between them. CDR1 and CDR2 from the germline V gene are SEHNR and FQNEAQ (reference sequence). The DNA for the CDR3 is TGTGCCAGCAGCTTAATTTTGTGGTCGAAGGCGGTGGTTAGTATTGAAGCTTTCTTT. Translating it yields CASSLILWSKAVVSIEAFF. Supplemented by reference TRBV7-9 and TRBJ1-1, the full variable domain reads DTGVSQNPRHKITKRGQNVTFRCDPISEHNRLYWYRQTLGQGPEFLTYFQNEAQLEKSRLLSDRFSAERPKGSFSTLEIQRTEQGDSAMYLCASSLILWSKAVVSIEAFFGQGTRLTVV.

The chain couples TRBV29-1 to TRBJ2-3; D ambiguous. This CDR3 contains 10 residues. The germline gives CDR1 SQVTM, CDR2 ANQGSEA. V lost 5 bases to trimming and J lost 9 bases, with 9 bases between them. The CDR3 sequence is CSVLAETQYF. In DNA form, the CDR3 reads TGCAGCGTTTTAGCTGAGACGCAGTATTTT.

V and J are TRBV5-1 and TRBJ2-5; D not certain. The CDR3 is 11 residues long. Germline V gene lookup returns CDR1 SGHRS and CDR2 YFSETQ. V was trimmed by 5 bases and J by 5 bases, leaving 7 bases between them. The CDR3, as DNA: TGCGCCAGCAGGGTTGAGGAGACCCAGTACTTC. Amino acids: CASRVEETQYF.

V and J are TRBV5-8 and TRBJ1-1; D not resolved. Germline assignment: CDR1 SGHTS and CDR2 YDEGEE. Between the trimmed V and J ends, which lost 1 base and 0 bases, there was a span of 4 bases. This CDR3 is 13 amino acids long. Here the CDR3 DNA reads TGTGCCAGCAGCTTGAGGTTGAACACTGAAGCTTTCTTT. Its protein product is CASSLRLNTEAFF.

This chain links TRBV9 with TRBJ2-7; 10 nucleotides align to TRBD2. V dropped 0 bases and J dropped 7; count of bases not matched to a gene: 7. CDR1 is SGDLS, CDR2 YYNGEE, per germline. The CDR3 runs 15 residues. CDR3 sequence: CASSVDPSGGGEQYF. CDR3 DNA: TGTGCCAGCAGCGTAGATCCTAGCGGGGGAGGAGAGCAGTACTTC.

This clone has a handful of counts. J is TRBJ1-2 and V is TRBV3-1 (or the pseudogene TRBV3-2); no firm D call. Trimming stripped 0 bases from V and 1 base from J, with 6 bases between. CDR3 size: 14 residues. From germline, CDR1 is LGHDT and CDR2 YNNKEL (reference sequence). The CDR3 protein is CASSQDTFNYGYTF. The CDR3 coding sequence is TGTGCCAGCAGCCAAGACACATTTAACTATGGCTACACCTTC.

This chain uses TRBV6-2 or TRBV6-3 with TRBJ2-1; D call uncertain. V lost 2 bases, J lost 6 bases, and 11 bases lay in between. CDR1 is MNHEY, CDR2 SVGEGT, per germline. This CDR3 comprises 14 residues. For the CDR3, the DNA is TGTGCCAGCAGTTACCGGGTCAGGTCCAATGAGCAGTTCTTC. This sequence encodes CASSYRVRSNEQFF.

The rearrangement links TRBV14 to TRBJ1-1; D unclear. CDR1 SGHDN and CDR2 FVKESK come from the germline V gene. The CDR3 has 15 amino acids. Trimming pared 4 bases from V and 1 base from J, leaving 13 bases between. As DNA, the CDR3 is TGTGCCAGCAGCCCACACTCTACAGCGAACACTGAAGCTTTCTTT. It specifies CASSPHSTANTEAFF.

The V gene is TRBV15, the J gene TRBJ1-3; the match to TRBD1 covers 9 bases. V gave up 1 base and J gave up 4 bases; unmatched junction bases: 8. CDR1 LNHNV and CDR2 YYDKDF come from the germline V gene (reference sequence). The CDR3 loop spans 17 amino acids. The CDR3 DNA reads as TGTGCCACCAGCAGAGTACCGGGACAGGGTTCCGGAAACACCATATATTTT. It translates to CATSRVPGQGSGNTIYF.

This clone appeared once. CDR3 amino acids: CASSLAGAGTGELFF. CDR3 in DNA: TGCGCCAGCAGCTTGGCAGGGGCCGGGACCGGGGAGCTGTTTTTT. The V and J genes are TRBV5-1 and TRBJ2-2; D may be TRBD1 (6 bases). The V and J ends lost 0 bases and 5 bases respectively, with 11 bases between them. There are 15 residues in the CDR3. Germline CDR1 is SGHRS and CDR2 is YFSETQ. Full variable domain (missing parts from reference TRBV5-1 and TRBJ2-2): KAGVTQTPRYLIKTRGQQVTLSCSPISGHRSVSWYQQTPGQGLQFLFEYFSETQRNKGNFPGRFSGRQFSNSRSEMNVSTLELGDSALYLCASSLAGAGTGELFFGEGSRLTVL.

In this sample, this clone turned up once. The chain is built from TRBV24-1 and TRBJ2-5; TRBD2 matches at 8 bases. The CDR3 is 15 amino acids. After removal of 4 bases from V and 5 bases from J, the junction contained 8 bases not matched to a gene. Germline CDR1 reads KGHDR; CDR2 reads SFDVKD. CDR3 amino acids: CATSDSGTSGETQYF. In DNA form, the CDR3 reads TGTGCCACCAGTGACTCGGGGACTAGTGGGGAGACCCAGTACTTC.

The chain uses TRBV2 and TRBJ2-7; D is possibly TRBD1 (6 bases). V was pared by 2 bases and J by 10 bases, with 21 bases between. CDR1 is SNHLY and CDR2 is FYNNEI in the germline V gene. This CDR3 has 15 residues. CDR3 nucleotides: TGTGCCAGCAGTGAATCGACAGGCATATTTACGAAACAGTACTTC. Translating gives CASSESTGIFTKQYF. The full variable domain, its missing parts supplied by reference TRBV2 and TRBJ2-7, is EPEVTQTPSHQVTQMGQEVILRCVPISNHLYFYWYRQILGQKVEFLVSFYNNEISEKSEIFDDQFSVERPDGSNFTLKIRSTKLEDSAMYFCASSESTGIFTKQYFGPGTRLTVT.

The rearrangement uses TRBV9 and TRBJ2-7; 9 bases fit TRBD1. Germline trimming cut 0 bases from V and 7 bases from J; bases unmatched to any gene: 5. Germline CDR1 is SGDLS and CDR2 is YYNGEE. The length of the CDR3 is 14 residues. CDR3 bases: TGTGCCAGCAGCGTAGGGGACAGGGAGGGGGAGCAGTACTTC. Protein: CASSVGDREGEQYF.

J is TRBJ2-6 and V is TRBV23-1; D unclear. TRBV23-1 has ORF status, its function being uncertain. The CDR3 is made up of 20 amino acids. V lost 2 bases to trimming and J lost 0 bases, with 20 bases between them. The CDR3 reads CASSQHYCPVLSSGANVLTF. The CDR3 nucleotides read TGCGCCAGCAGTCAACATTACTGTCCAGTCCTAAGCTCTGGGGCCAACGTCCTGACTTTC.

This clone was detected only a few times. The genes are TRBV9 and TRBJ1-3; a weak D match, TRBD1 (6 bases). The germline CDR1 and CDR2 sequences are SGDLS and YYNGEE. The CDR3 sequence is 15 residues long. V was clipped by 1 base and J by 0 bases, with 8 bases between them. The CDR3 nucleotides read TGTGCCAGCAGCGTACAGGGGATCTCTGGAAACACCATATATTTT. Amino acid sequence: CASSVQGISGNTIYF.